This TCR beta chain is drawn from a study of blood T cell repertoires in COVID-19. At the level of the study: Samples taken during acute and convalescent COVID-19 were collected in the United States, Italy and Spain.

Trimming removed 4 bases from V and 10 bases from J; junction bases left unmatched: 8. This CDR3 has 14 amino acids. Germline V gives CDR1 SGHTA, CDR2 FQGNSA. In the source study's methods: Amplified reference gene primers provided the basis for estimating nucleated cell counts. The method was immunoSEQ multiplex PCR; TCRdb's version includes in-frame clones alone and lacks a portion of them. The DNA gave D and trimming, while V, J and clone size come from that table. There are 120,000 to 150,000 clones in the sample; around 85% occur only once, and 8% lies in the top ten. The specimen sequenced was peripheral blood. This clonotype was obtained from an older woman with COVID-19, enrolled during active disease. V is TRBV7-2 and J is TRBJ1-1, with 11 bases that match TRBD1. The CDR3 coding sequence is TGTGCCAGCAGCTCGTTAGGGACAGGGGGTTCAGCTTTCTTT. Translation gives CASSSLGTGGSAFF.